The 29 T cell receptor beta chains presented below share a single source sample, sequenced in a study of T-cell memory formation after mild COVID-19. Using its own MiXCR run on the 5' RACE reads, TCRdb lists one record per CDR3 protein. The profile shows approximately 480,000 distinct CDR3 sequences, around a sixth of them singletons. Sequencing was performed on PBMCs or a T cell subset sorted from them (not recorded which). These receptors came from an adult woman who had mild COVID-19 (a few samples of this study predate the infection). Cell type and time point are not known.

This clonotype was detected a few times. This rearrangement joins TRBV24-1 to TRBJ2-5, with a tentative D call TRBD1 (5 bases). Trimming pared 2 bases from V and 3 bases from J, leaving 12 bases between. The CDR3 has 15 amino acids. Germline V gives CDR1 KGHDR, CDR2 SFDVKD. The DNA of the CDR3 is TGTGCCACCAGTGATTCTCCAGGGAAGGAAGAGACCCAGTACTTC. Protein sequence: CATSDSPGKEETQYF.

This clonotype was detected ten times or more. The chain carries TRBV12-3 or TRBV12-4 and TRBJ2-3, with a possible D match to TRBD1 (6 bases). Trimming stripped 6 bases from V and 6 bases from J, with 10 bases between. There are 12 residues in the CDR3. This chain's CDR3 is CASSLTGDTQYF. DNA of the CDR3: TGTGCCAGCAGCTTAACAGGGGATACGCAGTATTTT.

This clonotype was counted a few times. The chain has TRBV20-1 and TRBJ1-2; D not certain. Deletions cut 6 bases from V and 4 bases from J, with 18 bases between. The CDR3 has 14 residues. Germline V lookup: CDR1 DFQATT, CDR2 SNEGSKA (reference sequence). The CDR3 DNA sequence: TGCAGTGCAAACGACCCCCTGAACCCCTATGGCTACACCTTC. It translates to CSANDPLNPYGYTF.

As to this clonotype: This sequence may be a read error, since a much larger clone differs from it by one base. Here the CDR3 omits its conserved ending phenylalanine or tryptophan, so a read error is the likely source. The chain links TRBV12-3 or TRBV12-4 to TRBJ2-7; no clear D. Trimming removed 6 bases at V and 7 bases at J, with 19 bases between. This CDR3 is 14 amino acids long. CDR3 nucleotides: TGTGCCAGCAGCCCGAGGAACTTGGCGCGAGAGCAGTACTTA. Protein product: CASSPRNLAREQYL.

This clonotype was detected many times. The chain is built from TRBV19 and TRBJ1-1; 12 nucleotides match TRBD1. The CDR3 length is 14 residues. Per the germline V gene, CDR1 is LNHDA and CDR2 is SQIVND (reference sequence). V was clipped by 5 bases and J by 7 bases; unmatched bases: 5. CDR3: CASSSGTGGGEAFF. The CDR3, as DNA: TGTGCCAGTAGTTCCGGGACAGGGGGCGGTGAAGCTTTCTTT.

This clonotype was observed a few times. The rearrangement links TRBV7-2 to TRBJ2-7; D remains unclear. Trimming removed 1 base at V and 0 bases at J, with 7 bases between. The CDR3 has 14 amino acids. Germline CDR1 reads SGHTA; CDR2 reads FQGNSA. This CDR3 is CASSLEPASYEQYF. For the CDR3, the DNA is TGTGCCAGCAGCTTAGAGCCAGCCTCCTACGAGCAGTACTTC.

The chain joins TRBV29-1 to TRBJ2-5; TRBD1 might be the D (6 bases). Germline values: CDR1 SQVTM, CDR2 ANQGSEA. The CDR3 contains 13 residues. V was shortened by 2 bases and J by 5 bases, with 12 bases between the two germline ends. This CDR3 is CSVEWGPGETQYF. The CDR3 region has the DNA TGCAGCGTTGAATGGGGGCCTGGGGAGACCCAGTACTTC.

This chain joins TRBV20-1 and TRBJ1-2; 8 nucleotides align to TRBD1. V shed 3 bases and J 10 bases; nucleotides not matched to a gene: 7. In germline, CDR1 is DFQATT, CDR2 SNEGSKA (reference sequence). The CDR3 consists of 12 residues. The CDR3: CSASRDRSFYTF. CDR3 nucleotides: TGCAGTGCTAGCCGGGACAGGTCTTTCTACACCTTC.

This rearrangement joins TRBV2 to TRBJ2-2, with D unresolved. Trimming removed 7 bases from V and 0 bases from J, with 12 bases in between. The length of the CDR3 is 15 residues. CDR1 is SNHLY and CDR2 is FYNNEI in the germline V gene. CDR3 loop: CASIQGLANTGELFF. CDR3 bases: TGTGCCAGCATCCAAGGTCTCGCGAACACCGGGGAGCTGTTTTTT.

This clonotype was observed at least ten times. The chain carries TRBV7-3 and TRBJ2-2, with 8 positions matching TRBD1. Germline CDR1 and CDR2: SGHTA and FQGTGA. After removal of 5 bases from V and 5 bases from J, the junction contained 4 bases not matched to a gene. The CDR3 length is 14 residues. CDR3 sequence: CASSPGQGTGELFF. Written as DNA, the CDR3 is TGTGCCAGCAGCCCCGGACAGGGAACCGGGGAGCTGTTTTTT.

This clonotype was found a few times. The chain recombines TRBV7-9 with TRBJ2-3; D unresolved. The V gene lost 2 bases and the J gene lost 2 bases, with 8 bases spanning the gap. The CDR3 runs 14 residues. Germline CDR1 and CDR2: SEHNR and FQNEAQ (reference sequence). The DNA for the CDR3 is TGTGCCAGCAGCTTATTTAGCCTCACAGATACGCAGTATTTT. Protein sequence: CASSLFSLTDTQYF.

This clonotype showed up many times. The chain combines TRBV5-1 with TRBJ1-2; TRBD1 aligns across 7 bases. The junction had 5 bases not matched to a gene; V was cut back by 0 bases and J by 3 bases. CDR3 length equals 15 residues. Germline lookup yields CDR1 SGHRS and CDR2 YFSETQ. CDR3 sequence: CASSLGWQGDYGYTF. As DNA, the CDR3 is TGCGCCAGCAGCTTGGGATGGCAGGGGGACTATGGCTACACCTTC.

With regard to this clonotype: This may arise from a read error, as a much more abundant clone is one base away. Given the absence of the conserved phenylalanine or tryptophan at the CDR3 end, a read error is likely. The V gene is TRBV12-3 or TRBV12-4, the J gene TRBJ1-3; D may be TRBD1 (5 bases). Trimming shortened V by 7 bases and J by 4 bases, and 8 bases separated the two germline ends. CDR3 length equals 12 residues. CDR3 sequence reads: CASTGPGNTIYL. In DNA, the CDR3 is TGTGCCAGCACAGGGCCGGGAAACACCATATATCTT.

The sample holds a few counts of this clonotype. This chain connects TRBV25-1 to TRBJ2-1; 14 positions agree with TRBD2. This CDR3 is 19 amino acids long. Germline loops: CDR1 MGHDK, CDR2 SYGVNS. V shed 4 bases, J shed 5 bases, and the junction held 13 bases outside the gene matches. CDR3 loop: CASSGNRLAGGEGDNEQFF. The CDR3 DNA reads as TGTGCCAGCAGTGGAAACCGACTAGCGGGGGGGGAAGGCGACAATGAGCAGTTCTTC.

This clonotype was seen a handful of times. V gene TRBV30 combines with J gene TRBJ2-7, with TRBD1 as a possible D gene (5 bases). V was pared by 1 base and J by 2 bases, with 9 bases between. In germline, CDR1 is GTSNPN, CDR2 SVGIG (reference sequence). CDR3 length: 13 residues. The CDR3 is CAWSAGFAYEQYF. CDR3 sequence (DNA): TGTGCCTGGAGTGCAGGGTTCGCCTACGAGCAGTACTTC.

This clonotype was seen more than once but under ten times. The chain is built from TRBV7-9 and TRBJ2-7; D not certain. The ends were cut back, 3 bases at V and 0 bases at J, with 9 bases in the middle. The CDR3 loop spans 14 amino acids. Germline V CDR1 and CDR2: SEHNR, FQNEAQ (reference sequence). CDR3 region: CASSFPGPSYEQYF. The CDR3 DNA reads as TGTGCCAGCAGCTTTCCGGGCCCCTCCTACGAGCAGTACTTC. Combining the CDR3 with reference TRBV7-9 and TRBJ2-7 gives the whole variable domain DTGVSQNPRHKITKRGQNVTFRCDPISEHNRLYWYRQTLGQGPEFLTYFQNEAQLEKSRLLSDRFSAERPKGSFSTLEIQRTEQGDSAMYLCASSFPGPSYEQYFGPGTRLTVT.

A single count supports this clonotype. The CDR3: CSVGSSQETQYF. CDR3 in DNA: TGCAGCGTTGGGTCCTCGCAAGAGACCCAGTACTTC. The rearrangement links TRBV29-1 to TRBJ2-5; D uncertain. Trimming cost V 4 bases and J 2 bases, with 8 bases left between them. The germline CDR1 and CDR2 sequences are SQVTM and ANQGSEA. This CDR3 has 12 residues.

This clonotype was counted a few times. The V and J genes are TRBV7-2 and TRBJ2-3; 7 bases map to TRBD2. V lost 5 bases and J lost 7; bases outside the gene matches: 12. The CDR3 loop spans 15 amino acids. The germline V gene has CDR1 SGHTA and CDR2 FQGNSA. As DNA, the CDR3 is TGTGCCAGCAGCCCGGTGGGCGGGAGTTTGAATACGCAGTATTTT. This codes for CASSPVGGSLNTQYF. Looking up the rest from reference TRBV7-2 and TRBJ2-3 gives the full variable domain: GAGVSQSPSNKVTEKGKDVELRCDPISGHTALYWYRQSLGQGLEFLIYFQGNSAPDKSGLPSDRFSAERTGGSVSTLTIQRTQQEDSAVYLCASSPVGGSLNTQYFGPGTRLTVL.

The chain has TRBV25-1 and TRBJ1-1; 10 positions match TRBD1. CDR1 and CDR2 from the germline V gene are MGHDK and SYGVNS. Trimming cost V 4 bases and J 5 bases; bases outside gene matches: 4. The CDR3 runs 14 residues. CDR3 sequence reads: CASSGTGGTTEAFF. The CDR3 region has the DNA TGTGCCAGCAGTGGGACAGGGGGAACGACTGAAGCTTTCTTT.

This clonotype came up a few times. The chain uses TRBV5-5 and TRBJ2-3; tentative D call: TRBD2 (5 bases). Trimming cost V 0 bases and J 8 bases, with 19 bases left between them. This CDR3 has 16 residues. From germline, CDR1 is SGHKS and CDR2 YYEKEE (reference sequence). CDR3 loop: CASSLEAGATSGTQYF. CDR3 bases: TGTGCCAGCAGCTTGGAGGCGGGCGCTACTTCGGGTACGCAGTATTTT.

This clonotype was counted between two and nine times. The chain combines TRBV11-2 with TRBJ2-3; D tentatively reads TRBD1 or TRBD2 (7 bases each). Germline V gene lookup returns CDR1 SGHAT and CDR2 FQNNGV. V was pared by 5 bases and J by 5 bases, with 20 bases between. This CDR3 has 16 residues. The CDR3 DNA reads as TGTGCCAGCAGCCGCGGCCTAACAGGGGAGGGAGATACGCAGTATTTT. Its protein product is CASSRGLTGEGDTQYF.

The sample holds a few counts of this clonotype. The chain uses TRBV3-1 and TRBJ2-3; D unresolved. The CDR3 contains 15 residues. The V and J ends lost 0 bases and 5 bases respectively, with 12 bases between them. Germline CDR1 is LGHDT and CDR2 is YNNKEL (reference sequence). CDR3 sequence: CASSQDGRVGDTQYF. CDR3 in DNA: TGTGCCAGCAGCCAAGATGGAAGGGTTGGAGATACGCAGTATTTT.

This clonotype occurred a few times. The chain couples TRBV4-2 to TRBJ2-1; D gene ambiguous. Germline V gives CDR1 LGHNA, CDR2 YNFKEQ. The ends were cut back, 8 bases at V and 15 bases at J, with 23 bases in the middle. The CDR3 has 13 amino acids. Written as DNA, the CDR3 is TGTGCCAGCCTTCCTACGAACCGGGCCGTAGGGTTCTTC. It codes for CASLPTNRAVGFF.

This clonotype was found many times. The CDR3: CASSLAGGTYEQYF. In DNA, the CDR3 is TGTGCCAGCAGCTTAGCGGGGGGTACCTACGAGCAGTACTTC. This rearrangement joins TRBV7-7 to TRBJ2-7; tentatively, D is TRBD2 (6 bases). The CDR3 sequence is 14 residues long. V lost 0 bases to trimming and J lost 2 bases, with 8 bases between them. Germline V lookup: CDR1 SSHAT, CDR2 FNYEAQ (reference sequence).

This sequence joins TRBV20-1 and TRBJ1-3, with D tentatively TRBD1 (6 bases). Between the trimmed V and J ends, which lost 6 bases and 0 bases, there was a span of 15 bases. Germline loops: CDR1 DFQATT, CDR2 SNEGSKA (reference sequence). This CDR3 spans 15 amino acids. DNA for the CDR3: TGCAGTGCCCGGAACAGGGATTACTCTGGAAACACCATATATTTT. Protein sequence: CSARNRDYSGNTIYF.

V usage is TRBV30 and J usage is TRBJ1-2; D ambiguous. CDR1 is GTSNPN and CDR2 is SVGIG in the germline V gene (reference sequence). Trimming left V 3 bases short and J 3 bases short, with 8 bases between. This CDR3 region has 12 residues. In nucleotides, the CDR3 is TGTGCCTGGAGGTTAACCTACTATGGCTACACCTTC. Protein product: CAWRLTYYGYTF.

The chain links TRBV10-3 to TRBJ2-5, with TRBD2 matching 8 bases. The germline gives CDR1 ENHRY, CDR2 SYGVKD. Trimming removed 4 bases from V and 1 base from J; junction bases left unmatched: 5. The CDR3 has 15 residues. CDR3 protein: CAISGPGGSQETQYF. CDR3 DNA: TGTGCCATCAGTGGACCGGGAGGGTCCCAAGAGACCCAGTACTTC.

This clonotype came up a few times. The chain couples TRBV11-2 to TRBJ1-2; TRBD1 might be the D (5 bases). Germline V gives CDR1 SGHAT, CDR2 FQNNGV. This CDR3 is 17 amino acids long. Trimming removed 0 bases from V and 4 bases from J, with 18 bases in between. In DNA form, the CDR3 reads TGTGCCAGCAGCTTAGAACCCTCGTCAGGGTTCGGCTATGGCTACACCTTC. Protein: CASSLEPSSGFGYGYTF.

This chain joins TRBV7-8 and TRBJ2-3, with a weak D call TRBD2 (5 bases). Germline CDR1 SGHVS, CDR2 FQNEAQ. The CDR3 covers 15 residues. Deletions cut 5 bases from V and 7 bases from J, with 19 bases between. The DNA of the CDR3 is TGTGCCAGCAGCGGCAGAGCGGCTCCAACACATACGCAGTATTTT. Translation: CASSGRAAPTHTQYF.